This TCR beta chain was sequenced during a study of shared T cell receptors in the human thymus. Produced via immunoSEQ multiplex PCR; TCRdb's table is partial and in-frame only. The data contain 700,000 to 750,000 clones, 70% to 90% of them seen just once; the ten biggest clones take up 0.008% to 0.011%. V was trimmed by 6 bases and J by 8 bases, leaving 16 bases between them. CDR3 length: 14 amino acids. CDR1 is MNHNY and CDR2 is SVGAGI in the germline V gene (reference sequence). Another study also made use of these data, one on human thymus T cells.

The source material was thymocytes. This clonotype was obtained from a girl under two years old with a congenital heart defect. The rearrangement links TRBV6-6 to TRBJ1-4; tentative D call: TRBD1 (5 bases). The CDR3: CASRKTGLGEKLFF. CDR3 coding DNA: TGTGCCAGCAGAAAAACAGGATTAGGAGAAAAACTGTTTTTT.